The clone carrying this TCR beta chain was detected once. The antigen is not known. The assay was immunoSEQ multiplex PCR, and TCRdb's table has in-frame clones only and misses some. Seen here are 150,000 to 200,000 clones, around 90% observed once, and the top ten hold around 1.8%. The CDR3 consists of 16 residues. With V trimmed by 4 bases and J by 2 bases, 6 bases remained unmatched. Germline CDR1 and CDR2: SGHNT and YYREEE (reference sequence). This sample is drawn from a study of T cell responses to AZD1222 COVID-19 vaccine. In the study overall: Pooled samples include second doses given at about 4 or 12 weeks.

Whole-study findings and limits: The repertoires were collected only after the peak T cell response. At 160-218 and 743-854, vaccine-associated CD4 TCRs were dominant, and they spanned spike. The study reported that nearly half of spike-specific TCRs target unmutated variant regions.

This TCR derives from an adult in good health. The sequences come from peripheral blood, collected on day 0 of AZD1222 vaccination. V is TRBV5-4 and J is TRBJ2-7; 13 bases are shared with TRBD2. The CDR3, as DNA: TGTGCCAGCAGCCCGGGGACTAGCGGGGTAACCTACGAGCAGTACTTC. Translated: CASSPGTSGVTYEQYF.